The 20 T cell receptor beta chains reported below all come from one sample, sequenced in a study of CXCR3-negative and CXCR3-positive naive CD8 T cells. Via 5' RACE with UMI labels, TRB cDNA libraries were prepared. TCRdb reanalyzed the 5' RACE reads and collapses them to one entry per CDR3 protein, without DNA. Recorded for this sample: around 8,000 distinct CDR3 sequences. Sequenced input: naive CXCR3- CD8+ T cells from blood. Subset reported: CD45RO-CCR7+CD27+CD95- naive CD8+ T cells lacking CXCR3 (TNR3-). The receptors were gathered from a human donor in good health. Some clones in this sample may be carry-over from other donors' samples.

Considering frequency, this clonotype is medium-sized. V and J are TRBV20-1 and TRBJ2-3. Germline V gene data show CDR1 as DFQATT and CDR2 as SNEGSKA (reference sequence). The CDR3 sequence is 14 residues long. The chain's CDR3 is CSASGQVRTDTQYF.

The chain combines TRBV11-2 with TRBJ2-7. The CDR3 has 11 residues. Germline CDR1 SGHAT, CDR2 FQNNGV. CDR3 residues: CASSLGNEQYF. The full variable domain, completed using reference TRBV11-2 and TRBJ2-7, is EAGVAQSPRYKIIEKRQSVAFWCNPISGHATLYWYQQILGQGPKLLIQFQNNGVVDDSQLPKDRFSAERLKGVDSTLKIQPAKLEDSAVYLCASSLGNEQYFGPGTRLTVT.

The CDR3 spells CSDIRAQRKSPLHF. The chain combines TRBV20-1 with TRBJ1-6. The CDR3 length is 14 residues. Germline CDR1 is DFQATT and CDR2 is SNEGSKA (reference sequence).

This clonotype is classed as medium-sized by frequency. The chain employs TRBV20-1 and TRBJ2-3. CDR3 size: 13 residues. The germline CDR1 and CDR2 sequences are DFQATT and SNEGSKA (reference sequence). The CDR3 here is CSAADLYTDTQYF.

The J gene is TRBJ1-5, the V gene TRBV20-1. Looked up from germline, CDR1 is DFQATT and CDR2 is SNEGSKA (reference sequence). The length of the CDR3 is 14 residues. Here the CDR3 reads CSAHKGYSNQPQHF.

This clonotype is classed as medium-sized by frequency. The chain combines TRBV14 with TRBJ2-2. This CDR3 is built from 15 residues. CDR1 is SGHDN and CDR2 is FVKESK in the germline V gene. CDR3 loop: CASSQDRYNTGELFF.

The V gene is TRBV28, the J gene TRBJ2-7; the TCRdb D gene call, TRBD1, has no DNA to confirm it. The germline gives CDR1 MDHEN, CDR2 SYDVKM. CDR3 length: 14 amino acids. The CDR3 sequence is CASREDRENYEQYF.

The V gene is TRBV4-1, the J gene TRBJ2-1; no DNA is available, so the TRBD2 call from TCRdb remains unchecked. CDR3 length: 15 residues. Germline V CDR1 and CDR2: MGHRA, YSYEKL. The chain's CDR3 is CASSASTRELNEQFF.

This clonotype is classed as medium-sized (0.01 to 0.1%) by frequency. The chain employs TRBV3-1 and TRBJ2-7; TCRdb names TRBD1, which stays unverified in the absence of DNA. CDR3 length: 16 amino acids. Germline CDR1 LGHDT, CDR2 YNNKEL (reference sequence). Here the CDR3 reads CASSQGYGTVPHEQYF.

The rearrangement joins TRBV29-1 to TRBJ2-3; the D gene TCRdb calls, TRBD2, cannot be checked with no DNA. CDR3 size: 14 residues. Germline V CDR1 and CDR2: SQVTM, ANQGSEA. CDR3 in amino acids: CSEVGRAITDTQYF.

V and J are TRBV27 and TRBJ2-7; TCRdb lists TRBD2, though no DNA is available to test this call. The CDR3 runs 16 residues. Germline lookup yields CDR1 MNHEY and CDR2 SMNVEV (reference sequence). The CDR3: CASSLSGGPLIYEQYF.

By frequency, this clonotype registers medium-sized. The chain is built from TRBV3-1 and TRBJ2-7. The CDR3 has 13 residues. Germline lookup yields CDR1 LGHDT and CDR2 YNNKEL (reference sequence). This CDR3 is CASSITDSYEQYF.

This clonotype is called medium-sized based on its frequency. This chain joins TRBV29-1 and TRBJ2-1. This CDR3 has 13 amino acids. The germline V gene encodes CDR1 SQVTM and CDR2 ANQGSEA. The CDR3 reads CSVVKVEYNEQFF.

The chain has TRBV7-3 and TRBJ2-2; TCRdb outputs TRBD1, but without DNA this stays unchecked. Germline assignment: CDR1 SGHTA and CDR2 FQGTGA. This CDR3 comprises 17 residues. CDR3 region: CASSSIYRGPDTGELFF. The complete variable domain, with remaining parts taken from reference TRBV7-3 and TRBJ2-2, reads GAGVSQTPSNKVTEKGKYVELRCDPISGHTALYWYRQSLGQGPEFLIYFQGTGAADDSGLPNDRFFAVRPEGSVSTLKIQRTERGDSAVYLCASSSIYRGPDTGELFFGEGSRLTVL.

The rearrangement links TRBV29-1 to TRBJ1-2; TCRdb names TRBD1, which stays unverified in the absence of DNA. The CDR3 totals 16 residues. Germline values: CDR1 SQVTM, CDR2 ANQGSEA. The CDR3 reads CSVAEGAPSTPYGYTF.

This chain links TRBV7-8 with TRBJ2-4; TCRdb returns TRBD1, unconfirmable since there is no DNA. The germline V gene has CDR1 SGHVS and CDR2 FQNEAQ. CDR3 length: 15 residues. The CDR3 protein is CASSPHPGAKNIQYF.

V and J are TRBV10-3 and TRBJ2-5. This CDR3 spans 12 amino acids. Germline lookup yields CDR1 ENHRY and CDR2 SYGVKD. Here the CDR3 reads CAISESLETQYF.

The rearrangement uses TRBV5-8 and TRBJ2-1. The V gene's germline CDR1 is SGHTS and CDR2 YDEGEE. The CDR3 has 15 residues. CDR3 residues: CASSLGSSSYNEQFF.

The genes are TRBV29-1 and TRBJ2-1; the TCRdb D gene call, TRBD2, has no DNA to confirm it. CDR1 SQVTM and CDR2 ANQGSEA come from the germline V gene. The CDR3 runs to 12 residues. The CDR3 loop reads CSVASGRREQFF.

This clonotype registers medium-sized (0.01 to 0.1%) by frequency. The CDR3 loop reads CASSFSSDKPNTEAFF. The chain carries TRBV5-1 and TRBJ1-1. The germline V gene has CDR1 SGHRS and CDR2 YFSETQ. The CDR3 extends over 16 amino acids.